One and the same sample provided the 9 T cell receptor beta chains below, sequenced in a study of blood T cell repertoires in COVID-19. The data were produced by immunoSEQ multiplex PCR, yet TCRdb's version contains in-frame clones alone and is incomplete. The repertoire holds around 270,000 clones, with roughly 91% as singletons. Sequenced material: peripheral blood. Every receptor here comes from a man aged 40-55 years with acute or convalescent COVID-19.

V usage is TRBV29-1 and J usage is TRBJ2-7; maybe TRBD1 (5 bases). Germline V gene sequence: CDR1 SQVTM, CDR2 ANQGSEA. This CDR3 region has 12 residues. V lost 4 bases and J lost 3, with 10 bases in between. The CDR3 coding sequence is TGCAGCGTTGGGGCAGGGAACTACGAGCAGTACTTC. This gives the protein CSVGAGNYEQYF.

This clone came up once. This chain joins TRBV19 and TRBJ1-2; D ambiguous. V was shortened by 4 bases and J by 4 bases, with 10 bases between the two germline ends. Germline lookup yields CDR1 LNHDA and CDR2 SQIVND (reference sequence). The CDR3 spans 13 residues. The CDR3 spells CASSKTTAYGYTF. In DNA form, the CDR3 reads TGTGCCAGTAGTAAAACTACCGCCTATGGCTACACCTTC. Full variable domain (outside the CDR3, taken from reference TRBV19 and TRBJ1-2): DGGITQSPKYLFRKEGQNVTLSCEQNLNHDAMYWYRQDPGQGLRLIYYSQIVNDFQKGDIAEGYSVSREKKESFPLTVTSAQKNPTAFYLCASSKTTAYGYTFGSGTRLTVV.

V usage is TRBV18 and J usage is TRBJ2-5; 11 nucleotides align to TRBD2. The germline CDR1 and CDR2 sequences are KGHSH and LQKENI. The CDR3 has 15 residues. Germline trimming cut 2 bases from V and 4 bases from J; bases unmatched to any gene: 3. This CDR3 reads CASSPILAGGETQYF. CDR3 in DNA: TGTGCCAGCTCACCAATTCTAGCGGGGGGAGAGACCCAGTACTTC.

J is TRBJ1-6 and V is TRBV5-4; TRBD1 might be the D (5 bases). Germline CDR1 SGHNT, CDR2 YYREEE (reference sequence). The germline V and J ends were trimmed by 4 bases and 7 bases, with 12 bases remaining between them. The CDR3 covers 14 residues. The CDR3 coding sequence is TGTGCCAGCAGCCTCCGGGACTTAAATTCACCCCTCCACTTT. This sequence encodes CASSLRDLNSPLHF.

The CDR3 region is CASRSGQPSYGYTF. The DNA of the CDR3 is TGTGCCAGCAGATCCGGACAGCCCTCTTATGGCTACACCTTC. The rearrangement uses TRBV28 and TRBJ1-2; the D gene is possibly TRBD1 (6 bases). In germline, CDR1 is MDHEN, CDR2 SYDVKM. There are 14 residues in the CDR3. V shed 6 bases and J shed 5 bases, with 16 bases lying between them.

This clone was observed a few times. This chain uses TRBV11-2 with TRBJ2-7; the match to TRBD2 covers 7 bases. The trim removed 6 bases at V and 0 bases at J, leaving 8 bases unmatched. The CDR3 spans 15 residues. Germline lookup yields CDR1 SGHAT and CDR2 FQNNGV. The CDR3 region has the DNA TGTGCCAGCAGTCCCGGGGGGTCCATCTCCTACGAGCAGTACTTC. As protein: CASSPGGSISYEQYF.

The chain uses TRBV7-3 and TRBJ1-2, with a weak D call TRBD1 (6 bases). The CDR3 is 13 residues long. CDR1 is SGHTA and CDR2 is FQGTGA in the germline V gene. Deletions cut 5 bases from V and 8 bases from J, with 15 bases between. The CDR3 loop reads CASSPNGGQGYTF. The CDR3 DNA reads TGTGCCAGCAGCCCTAACGGGGGGCAAGGCTACACCTTC.

J is TRBJ2-5 and V is TRBV18; D unclear. Germline V gene sequence: CDR1 KGHSH, CDR2 LQKENI. Trimming left V 3 bases short and J 4 bases short, with 9 bases between. There are 13 residues in the CDR3. CDR3 sequence reads: CASSPGVGETQYF. CDR3 nucleotides: TGTGCCAGCTCACCTGGAGTAGGAGAGACCCAGTACTTC.

This clone was detected once. The gene calls are TRBV12-5 and TRBJ1-3; D is unclear. This CDR3 region has 15 residues. Germline CDR1 reads LGHNT; CDR2 reads FRNRAP. Trimming cost V 0 bases and J 5 bases, with 11 bases left between them. The CDR3 nucleotides are TGTGCTAGTGGTTTGGTACGAGGAAGTAGAAACACCATATATTTT. Translated, it gives CASGLVRGSRNTIYF.